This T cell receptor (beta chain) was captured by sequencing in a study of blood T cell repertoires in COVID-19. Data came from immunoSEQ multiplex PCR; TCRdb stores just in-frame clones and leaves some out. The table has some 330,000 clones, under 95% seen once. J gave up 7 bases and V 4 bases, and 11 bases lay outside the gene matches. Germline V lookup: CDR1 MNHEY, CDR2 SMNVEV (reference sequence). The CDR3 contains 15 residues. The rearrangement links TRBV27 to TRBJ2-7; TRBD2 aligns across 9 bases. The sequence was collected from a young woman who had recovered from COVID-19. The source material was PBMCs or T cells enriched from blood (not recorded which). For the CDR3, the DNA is TGTGCCAGCAGTTCACAAGTAGCGGGAGTAAAAGAGCAGTACTTC. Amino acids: CASSSQVAGVKEQYF.